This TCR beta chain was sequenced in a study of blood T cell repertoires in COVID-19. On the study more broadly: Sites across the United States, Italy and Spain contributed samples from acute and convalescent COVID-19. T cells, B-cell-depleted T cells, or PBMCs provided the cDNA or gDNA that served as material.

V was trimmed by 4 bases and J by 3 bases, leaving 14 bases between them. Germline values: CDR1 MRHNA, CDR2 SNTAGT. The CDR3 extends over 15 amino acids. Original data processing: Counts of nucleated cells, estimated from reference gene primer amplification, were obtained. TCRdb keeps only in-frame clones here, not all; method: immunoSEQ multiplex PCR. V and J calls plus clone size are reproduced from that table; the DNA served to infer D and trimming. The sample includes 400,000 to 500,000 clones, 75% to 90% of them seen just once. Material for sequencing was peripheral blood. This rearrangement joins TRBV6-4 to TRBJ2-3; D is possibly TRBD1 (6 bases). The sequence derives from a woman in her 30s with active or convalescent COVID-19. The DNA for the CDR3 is TGTGCCAGCAGTGGTCAAGAGGGGGATACAGATACGCAGTATTTT. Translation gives CASSGQEGDTDTQYF.